Presented here are 21 T cell receptor beta chains from one specimen sequenced in a study of blood T cell repertoires in COVID-19. The data were produced by immunoSEQ multiplex PCR, yet TCRdb's version contains in-frame clones alone and is incomplete. The data show roughly 160,000 clones, around 84% seen once. Material for sequencing was peripheral blood. The receptors originated from a woman aged 45 to 65 with COVID-19, enrolled during active disease.

The gene calls are TRBV6-5 and TRBJ1-2; 12 bases are shared with TRBD1. The CDR3 is 15 amino acids. The V gene end was trimmed by 5 bases and the J gene end by 3 bases; junction bases not matched to a gene: 4. CDR1 MNHEY and CDR2 SVGAGI come from the germline V gene. The chain's CDR3 is CASSPGQGADYGYTF. DNA for the CDR3: TGTGCCAGCAGTCCGGGACAGGGGGCTGACTATGGCTACACCTTC.

The chain has TRBV3-1 (or the pseudogene TRBV3-2) and TRBJ1-2, with D unclear. The ends were cut back, 4 bases at V and 2 bases at J, with 14 bases in the middle. Germline CDR1 LGHDT, CDR2 YNNKEL (reference sequence). The CDR3 sequence is 15 residues long. CDR3 sequence: CASSPELNSNYGYTF. The DNA of the CDR3 is TGTGCCAGCAGCCCCGAACTAAATTCCAACTATGGCTACACCTTC.

This clone was picked up many times. This CDR3 is CASRTGARNQETQYF. The DNA for the CDR3 is TGCGCCAGCAGGACAGGGGCCAGAAACCAAGAGACCCAGTACTTC. The rearrangement joins TRBV10-2 to TRBJ2-5; 8 positions match TRBD1. The V and J ends lost 6 bases and 0 bases, in that order; junction bases with no gene match: 6. Germline V gene data show CDR1 as WSHSY and CDR2 as SAAADI. The CDR3 contains 15 residues.

The V gene is TRBV9, the J gene TRBJ1-3; possible D gene TRBD1, 6 bases. Per the germline V gene, CDR1 is SGDLS and CDR2 is YYNGEE. CDR3 length: 14 amino acids. The V and J ends lost 4 bases and 3 bases respectively, with 11 bases between them. The CDR3 region has the DNA TGTGCCAGCAGCCCGACAGGAGATGGAAACACCATATATTTT. Translation gives CASSPTGDGNTIYF.

The chain carries TRBV7-9 and TRBJ1-1, with D maybe TRBD1 (6 bases). Germline V gives CDR1 SEHNR, CDR2 FQNEAQ (reference sequence). The CDR3 contains 15 residues. Trimming shortened V by 1 base and J by 4 bases, and 13 bases separated the two germline ends. CDR3 region: CASSLEGGPSTEAFF. The CDR3 DNA follows: TGTGCCAGCAGCTTAGAGGGGGGGCCTAGCACTGAAGCTTTCTTT.

This chain links TRBV3-1 (or the pseudogene TRBV3-2) with TRBJ2-1, with 12 bases identical to TRBD2. With 1 base clipped from V and 4 bases from J, the junction kept 5 bases outside the gene matches. The germline V gene has CDR1 LGHDT and CDR2 YNNKEL (reference sequence). The CDR3 extends over 17 amino acids. The DNA of the CDR3 is TGTGCCAGCAGCCAAGGCCCCGGACTAGCGGGGTACAATGAGCAGTTCTTC. Its protein is CASSQGPGLAGYNEQFF.

This chain uses TRBV4-3 with TRBJ2-2, with D possibly TRBD1 on 6 matching bases. The V gene lost 1 base and the J gene lost 3 bases, with 12 bases spanning the gap. From germline, CDR1 is LGHNA and CDR2 YSLEER. The length of the CDR3 is 16 residues. The CDR3 DNA is TGCGCCAGCAGCCAAGCCTGGGGGCAGTACACCGGGGAGCTGTTTTTT. Translated, it gives CASSQAWGQYTGELFF.

The J gene is TRBJ2-1, the V gene TRBV6-2 or TRBV6-3; unclear D gene. The CDR3 extends over 16 amino acids. V shed 6 bases and J shed 0 bases, with 15 bases lying between them. Germline V gene lookup returns CDR1 MNHEY and CDR2 SVGEGT. CDR3 amino acids: CASSSYQVGSYNEQFF. The CDR3 bases are TGTGCCAGCAGCTCGTATCAGGTGGGCTCCTACAATGAGCAGTTCTTC.

This chain connects TRBV28 to TRBJ2-5, with D possibly matching TRBD1 (6 bases). The CDR3 sequence is 15 residues long. Germline loops: CDR1 MDHEN, CDR2 SYDVKM. V dropped 1 base and J dropped 5 bases, with 14 bases sitting between them. Here the CDR3 DNA reads TGTGCCAGCAGTTTATCAGGGGTCGTTTCTGAGACCCAGTACTTC. It codes for CASSLSGVVSETQYF. The variable domain in full, with the rest retrieved from reference TRBV28 and TRBJ2-5, is DVKVTQSSRYLVKRTGEKVFLECVQDMDHENMFWYRQDPGLGLRLIYFSYDVKMKEKGDIPEGYSVSREKKERFSLILESASTNQTSMYLCASSLSGVVSETQYFGPGTRLLVL.

J is TRBJ2-7 and V is TRBV12-5; a weak D match, TRBD2 (5 bases). Germline V gene lookup returns CDR1 LGHNT and CDR2 FRNRAP. Trimming took off 6 bases at V and 2 bases at J, with 11 bases between the two ends. The CDR3 covers 13 residues. The CDR3 reads CASGAGITYEQYF. CDR3 nucleotides: TGTGCTAGTGGGGCCGGGATCACCTACGAGCAGTACTTC.

The V gene is TRBV5-1, the J gene TRBJ2-1, with 12 positions matching TRBD1. The V and J ends lost 4 bases and 5 bases, in that order; junction bases with no gene match: 10. From germline, CDR1 is SGHRS and CDR2 YFSETQ. The CDR3 is 17 residues long. The CDR3 sequence is CASSLPGQGAGDNEQFF. The CDR3 bases are TGCGCCAGCAGCCTTCCGGGACAGGGGGCGGGGGACAATGAGCAGTTCTTC.

The table lists this clone with a few counts. V usage is TRBV30 and J usage is TRBJ1-6; 9 bases are shared with TRBD1. V dropped 4 bases and J dropped 10; count of bases not matched to a gene: 8. This CDR3 region has 14 residues. The germline V gene encodes CDR1 GTSNPN and CDR2 SVGIG (reference sequence). The CDR3 nucleotides read TGTGCCTGGAACACCGGGACAGGGATCTCACCCCTCCACTTT. The encoded protein is CAWNTGTGISPLHF. The full variable domain, completed using reference TRBV30 and TRBJ1-6, is SQTIHQWPATLVQPVGSPLSLECTVEGTSNPNLYWYRQAAGRGLQLLFYSVGIGQISSEVPQNLSASRPQDRQFILSSKKLLLSDSGFYLCAWNTGTGISPLHFGNGTRLTVT.

The rearrangement links TRBV28 to TRBJ1-1; D not certain. V lost 6 bases and J lost 4, with 9 bases in between. The CDR3 has 12 amino acids. Germline loops: CDR1 MDHEN, CDR2 SYDVKM. The CDR3 region is CASSPRPTEAFF. The DNA of the CDR3 is TGTGCCAGCAGCCCTAGACCCACTGAAGCTTTCTTT.

CDR3 sequence (DNA): TGTGCCAGCACTGGGACTACCACAGAGACCCAGTACTTC. It is translated as CASTGTTTETQYF. The V gene is TRBV2, the J gene TRBJ2-5, with 7 positions matching TRBD2. The CDR3 totals 13 residues. Germline loops: CDR1 SNHLY, CDR2 FYNNEI. V was clipped by 7 bases and J by 4 bases; unmatched bases: 6.

Only one count was recorded for this clone. The chain's CDR3 is CASSPPSGGAGGDTQYF. CDR3 bases: TGTGCCAGCAGCCCCCCTAGCGGGGGGGCCGGGGGAGATACGCAGTATTTT. V and J are TRBV28 and TRBJ2-3; 12 bases align to TRBD2. CDR1 and CDR2 from the germline V gene are MDHEN and SYDVKM. After removal of 6 bases from V and 5 bases from J, the junction contained 12 bases not matched to a gene. The CDR3 runs to 17 residues. The full variable domain, in which reference TRBV28 and TRBJ2-3 provide the parts outside the CDR3, is DVKVTQSSRYLVKRTGEKVFLECVQDMDHENMFWYRQDPGLGLRLIYFSYDVKMKEKGDIPEGYSVSREKKERFSLILESASTNQTSMYLCASSPPSGGAGGDTQYFGPGTRLTVL.

This chain joins TRBV5-1 and TRBJ2-7; D gene ambiguous. CDR3 size: 14 residues. Germline V gene sequence: CDR1 SGHRS, CDR2 YFSETQ. The V end lost 3 bases, the J end lost 3 bases, and 13 bases lay between the germline ends. CDR3 amino acids: CASSSRSRIYEQYF. CDR3 sequence (DNA): TGCGCCAGCAGCTCCCGGTCCCGAATCTACGAGCAGTACTTC.

The gene calls are TRBV11-3 and TRBJ2-5, with TRBD2 matching 8 bases. Germline CDR1 and CDR2: SGHNT and YENEEA. The CDR3 totals 17 residues. Trimming removed 0 bases from V and 1 base from J; junction bases left unmatched: 7. CDR3 residues: CASSLEVQRGPQETQYF. CDR3 sequence (DNA): TGTGCCAGCAGCTTAGAGGTCCAGCGGGGGCCCCAAGAGACCCAGTACTTC.

V gene TRBV18 combines with J gene TRBJ1-6; D unclear. The CDR3 is made up of 15 amino acids. The ends were cut back, 1 base at V and 6 bases at J, with 10 bases in the middle. Germline CDR1 is KGHSH and CDR2 is LQKENI. CDR3 coding DNA: TGTGCCAGCTCACCACAGGAGGGTCCTAATTCACCCCTCCACTTT. This codes for CASSPQEGPNSPLHF.

The chain employs TRBV5-1 and TRBJ2-7; TRBD1 is a possible D gene (6 bases). V lost 4 bases and J 2 bases, leaving 19 bases between the germline ends. CDR3 length: 16 residues. Germline V gene sequence: CDR1 SGHRS, CDR2 YFSETQ. This chain's CDR3 is CASSPHDRRATYEQYF. The CDR3 DNA is TGCGCCAGCAGCCCCCACGACAGGCGAGCAACCTACGAGCAGTACTTC.

This chain uses TRBV18 with TRBJ2-7; D gene unclear. The CDR3 loop spans 15 amino acids. CDR1 and CDR2 from the germline V gene are KGHSH and LQKENI. V lost 3 bases and J 2 bases, leaving 14 bases between the germline ends. The CDR3 nucleotides read TGTGCCAGCTCACCGGCGGCACTGCTGACCTACGAGCAGTACTTC. Translating gives CASSPAALLTYEQYF.

The CDR3 loop is CASSPNRGSGYGYTF. In DNA form, the CDR3 reads TGTGCCAGCAGCCCGAACAGGGGTAGTGGGTATGGCTACACCTTC. The chain carries TRBV5-4 and TRBJ1-2, with 7 positions matching TRBD1. V trimming: 4 bases; J trimming: 5 bases; junction bases outside the gene matches: 11. The CDR3 consists of 15 residues. Germline V CDR1 and CDR2: SGHNT, YYREEE (reference sequence).